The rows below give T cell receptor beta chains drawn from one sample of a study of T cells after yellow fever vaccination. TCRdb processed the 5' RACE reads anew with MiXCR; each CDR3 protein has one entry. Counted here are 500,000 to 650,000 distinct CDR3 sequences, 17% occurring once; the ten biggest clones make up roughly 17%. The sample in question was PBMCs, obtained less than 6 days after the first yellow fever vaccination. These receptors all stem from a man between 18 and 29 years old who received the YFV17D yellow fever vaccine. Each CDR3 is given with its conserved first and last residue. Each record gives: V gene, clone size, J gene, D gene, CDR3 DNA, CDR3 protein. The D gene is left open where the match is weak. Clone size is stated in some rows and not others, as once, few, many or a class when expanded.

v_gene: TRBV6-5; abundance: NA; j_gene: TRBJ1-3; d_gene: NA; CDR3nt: TGTGCCAGCAGTTTCACAGGGAATAAGGACACCATATATTTT; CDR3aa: CASSFTGNKDTIYF
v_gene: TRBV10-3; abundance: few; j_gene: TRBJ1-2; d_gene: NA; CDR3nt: TGTGCCATCAGTGAGGGCCCTCCCATTAACTATGGCTACACCTTC; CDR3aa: CAISEGPPINYGYTF
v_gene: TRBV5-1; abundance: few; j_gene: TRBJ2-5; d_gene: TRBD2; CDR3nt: TGCGCCAGCAGCGGCGGGACTAGCTACCAAGAGACCCAGTACTTC; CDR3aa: CASSGGTSYQETQYF
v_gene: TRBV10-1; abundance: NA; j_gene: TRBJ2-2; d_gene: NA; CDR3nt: TGCGCCAGCAGTGAGGGATATCCGAACACCGGGGAGCTGTTTTTT; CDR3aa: CASSEGYPNTGELFF
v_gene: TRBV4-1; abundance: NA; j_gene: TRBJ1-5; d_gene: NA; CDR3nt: TGCGCCAGCAGCCCCTATGATGGGAATCAGCCCCAGCATTTT; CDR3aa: CASSPYDGNQPQHF
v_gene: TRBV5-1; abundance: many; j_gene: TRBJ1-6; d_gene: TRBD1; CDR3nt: TGCGCCAGCAGCATAGACAGGGGAAATTCACCCCTCCACTTT; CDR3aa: CASSIDRGNSPLHF
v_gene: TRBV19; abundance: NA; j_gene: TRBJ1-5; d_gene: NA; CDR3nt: TGTGCCAGTACTCCGACAGGTTCCCTACAGCCCCAGCATTTT; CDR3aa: CASTPTGSLQPQHF
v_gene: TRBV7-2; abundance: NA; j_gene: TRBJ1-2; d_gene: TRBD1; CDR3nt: TGTGCCAGCAGCCAGGACAGGCGAAATGGCTACACCTTC; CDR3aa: CASSQDRRNGYTF
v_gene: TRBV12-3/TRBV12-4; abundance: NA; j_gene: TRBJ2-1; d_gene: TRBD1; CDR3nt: TGTGCCAGCAGTTTACTAGGGGGCACTGAGCAGTTCTTC; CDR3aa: CASSLLGGTEQFF
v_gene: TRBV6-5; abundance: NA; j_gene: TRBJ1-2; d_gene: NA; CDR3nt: TGTGCCAGCAGTTATGGAGTCGGGACACACTATGGCTACACCTTC; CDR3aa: CASSYGVGTHYGYTF
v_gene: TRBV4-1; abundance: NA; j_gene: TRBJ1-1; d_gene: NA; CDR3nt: TGCGCCAGCAGCCAAGATCACGCGGGGTATCGCAGGCAATCTCTGAACACTGAAGCTTTCTTT; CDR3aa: CASSQDHAGYRRQSLNTEAFF
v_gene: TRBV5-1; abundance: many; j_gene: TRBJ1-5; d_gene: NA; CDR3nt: TGTGCCAGCAGCTTGGAGGGGAGCAATCAGCCCCAGCATTTT; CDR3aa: CASSLEGSNQPQHF